The TCR beta chain described here comes from a study of graft-versus-host responses after intestinal transplantation. The table came from immunoSEQ multiplex PCR; TCRdb's copy has only in-frame clones and leaves some out. The sample contains tens of thousands of clones, less than 90% of which appear only once. CDR3 length: 14 amino acids. Per germline, CDR1 SEHNR and CDR2 FQNEAQ (reference sequence). Trimming removed 1 base from V and 10 bases from J, with 16 bases in between. The sequencing here drew on PBMCs, taken less than 1,400 days after transplant. The source of this sequence is a human patient who received an intestinal transplant, so some T cells may come from the graft donor. This chain links TRBV7-9 with TRBJ1-1, with D hard to call. CDR3: CASSLEATPDGAFF. In DNA form, the CDR3 reads TGTGCCAGCAGCTTAGAGGCCACCCCAGATGGAGCTTTCTTT.